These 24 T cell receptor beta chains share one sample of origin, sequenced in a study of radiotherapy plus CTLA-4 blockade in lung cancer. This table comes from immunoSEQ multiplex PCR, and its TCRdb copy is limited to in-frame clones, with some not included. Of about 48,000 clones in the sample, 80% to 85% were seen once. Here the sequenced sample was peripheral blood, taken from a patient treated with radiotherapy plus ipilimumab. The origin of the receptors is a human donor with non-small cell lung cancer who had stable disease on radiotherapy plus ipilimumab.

CDR3 loop: CASSLFGLRDRGLKDTEAFF. CDR3 DNA: TGTGCCAGCAGTTTATTTGGGTTGCGGGACAGGGGCTTGAAGGACACTGAAGCTTTCTTT. The V gene is TRBV27, the J gene TRBJ1-1; 10 bases align to TRBD1. CDR3 length: 20 residues. In germline, CDR1 is MNHEY, CDR2 SMNVEV (reference sequence). V was pared by 1 base and J by 3 bases, with 17 bases of the junction left unmatched.

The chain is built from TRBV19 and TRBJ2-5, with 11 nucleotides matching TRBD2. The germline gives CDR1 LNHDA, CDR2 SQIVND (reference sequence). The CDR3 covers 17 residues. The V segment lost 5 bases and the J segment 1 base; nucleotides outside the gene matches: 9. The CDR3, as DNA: TGTGCCAGTAGTCCGGGACTAGCGGAAGGGATCCAAGAGACCCAGTACTTC. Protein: CASSPGLAEGIQETQYF. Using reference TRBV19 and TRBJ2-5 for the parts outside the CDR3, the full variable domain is DGGITQSPKYLFRKEGQNVTLSCEQNLNHDAMYWYRQDPGQGLRLIYYSQIVNDFQKGDIAEGYSVSREKKESFPLTVTSAQKNPTAFYLCASSPGLAEGIQETQYFGPGTRLLVL.

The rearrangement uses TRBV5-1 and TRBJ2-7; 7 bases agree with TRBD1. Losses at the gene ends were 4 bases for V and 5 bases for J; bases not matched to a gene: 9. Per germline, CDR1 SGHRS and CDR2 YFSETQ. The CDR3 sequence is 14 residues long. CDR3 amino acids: CASSRTSTGNEQYF. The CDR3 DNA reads TGCGCCAGCAGCCGCACCTCGACAGGGAACGAGCAGTACTTC. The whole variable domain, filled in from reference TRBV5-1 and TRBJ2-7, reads KAGVTQTPRYLIKTRGQQVTLSCSPISGHRSVSWYQQTPGQGLQFLFEYFSETQRNKGNFPGRFSGRQFSNSRSEMNVSTLELGDSALYLCASSRTSTGNEQYFGPGTRLTVT.

CDR3 in amino acids: CASSERQGTTEAFF. The DNA for the CDR3 is TGTGCCAGCAGCGAGAGACAGGGGACCACTGAAGCTTTCTTT. The V gene is TRBV5-5, the J gene TRBJ1-1; 8 nucleotides match TRBD1. The V gene's germline CDR1 is SGHKS and CDR2 YYEKEE (reference sequence). V shed 4 bases and J 4 bases; nucleotides not matched to a gene: 6. The CDR3 consists of 14 residues.

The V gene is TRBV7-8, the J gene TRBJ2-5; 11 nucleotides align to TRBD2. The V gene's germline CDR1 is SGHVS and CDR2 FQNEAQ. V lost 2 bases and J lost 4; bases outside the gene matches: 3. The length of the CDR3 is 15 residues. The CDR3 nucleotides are TGTGCCAGCAGCTTACTAGCGGGAGGAGGAGAGACCCAGTACTTC. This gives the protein CASSLLAGGGETQYF.

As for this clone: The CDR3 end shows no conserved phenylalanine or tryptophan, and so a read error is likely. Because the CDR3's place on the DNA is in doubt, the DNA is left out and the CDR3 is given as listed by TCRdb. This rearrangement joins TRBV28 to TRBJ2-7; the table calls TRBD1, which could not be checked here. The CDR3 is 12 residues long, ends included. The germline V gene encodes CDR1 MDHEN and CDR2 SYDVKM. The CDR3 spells CASSFDRGPSFL.

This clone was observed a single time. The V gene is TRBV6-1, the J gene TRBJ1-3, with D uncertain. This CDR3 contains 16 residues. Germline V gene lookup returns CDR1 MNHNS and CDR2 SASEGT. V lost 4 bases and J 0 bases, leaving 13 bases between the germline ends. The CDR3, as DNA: TGTGCCAGCAGTGGTCAATCCCCGAGCTCTGGAAACACCATATATTTT. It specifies CASSGQSPSSGNTIYF.

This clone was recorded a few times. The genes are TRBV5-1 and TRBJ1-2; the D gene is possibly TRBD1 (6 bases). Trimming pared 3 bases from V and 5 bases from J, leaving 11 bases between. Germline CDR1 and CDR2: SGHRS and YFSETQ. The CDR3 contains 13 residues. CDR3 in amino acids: CASSYREGYGYTF. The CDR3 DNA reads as TGCGCCAGCAGCTACAGGGAAGGGTATGGCTACACCTTC.

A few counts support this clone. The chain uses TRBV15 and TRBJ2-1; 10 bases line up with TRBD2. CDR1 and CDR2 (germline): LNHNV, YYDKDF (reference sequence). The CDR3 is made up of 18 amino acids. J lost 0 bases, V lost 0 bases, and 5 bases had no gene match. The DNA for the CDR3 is TGTGCCACCAGCAGAGATATACAGCGGGAGGGCTCCTACAATGAGCAGTTCTTC. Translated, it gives CATSRDIQREGSYNEQFF.

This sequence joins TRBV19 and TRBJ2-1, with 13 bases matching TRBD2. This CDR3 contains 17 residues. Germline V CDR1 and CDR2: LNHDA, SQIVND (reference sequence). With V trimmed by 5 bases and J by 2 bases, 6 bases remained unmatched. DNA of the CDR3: TGTGCCAGTAGTGGGAGGACTAGCGGGAGTCCCTACAATGAGCAGTTCTTC. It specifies CASSGRTSGSPYNEQFF.

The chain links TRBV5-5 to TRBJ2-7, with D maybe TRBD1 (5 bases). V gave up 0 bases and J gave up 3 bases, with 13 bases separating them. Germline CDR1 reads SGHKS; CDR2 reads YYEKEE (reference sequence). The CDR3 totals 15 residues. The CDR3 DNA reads TGTGCCAGCAGCTTGGAGCCAGGGCTTGTCTACGAGCAGTACTTC. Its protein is CASSLEPGLVYEQYF.

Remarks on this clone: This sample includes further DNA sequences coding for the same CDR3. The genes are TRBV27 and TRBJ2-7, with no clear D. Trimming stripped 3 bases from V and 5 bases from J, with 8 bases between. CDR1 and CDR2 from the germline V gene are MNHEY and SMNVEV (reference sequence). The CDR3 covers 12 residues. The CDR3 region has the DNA TGTGCCAGCAGTTTCCGCGGAGACGAGCAGTACTTC. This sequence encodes CASSFRGDEQYF.

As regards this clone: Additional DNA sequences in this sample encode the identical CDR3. CDR3 residues: CASSLAGYNEQFF. CDR3 nucleotide sequence: TGTGCCAGCAGTCTAGCGGGGTACAATGAGCAGTTCTTC. The chain links TRBV27 to TRBJ2-1, with 9 nucleotides matching TRBD2. The CDR3 is 13 residues long. V shed 5 bases, J shed 4 bases, and the junction held 0 bases outside the gene matches. Germline CDR1 MNHEY, CDR2 SMNVEV (reference sequence).

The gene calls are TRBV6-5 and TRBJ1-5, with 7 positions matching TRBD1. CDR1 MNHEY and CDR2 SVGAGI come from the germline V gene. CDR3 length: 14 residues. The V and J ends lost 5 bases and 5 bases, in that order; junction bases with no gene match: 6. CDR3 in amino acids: CASSRRQGDQPQHF. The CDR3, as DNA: TGTGCCAGCAGTCGGAGACAGGGCGATCAGCCCCAGCATTTT.

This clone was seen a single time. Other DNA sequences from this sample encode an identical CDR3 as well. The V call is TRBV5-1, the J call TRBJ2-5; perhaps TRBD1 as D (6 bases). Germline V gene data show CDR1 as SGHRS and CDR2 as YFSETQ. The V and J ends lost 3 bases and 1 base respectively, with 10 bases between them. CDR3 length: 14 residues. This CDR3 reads CASSSGTFQETQYF. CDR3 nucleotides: TGCGCCAGCAGCTCCGGGACATTCCAAGAGACCCAGTACTTC.

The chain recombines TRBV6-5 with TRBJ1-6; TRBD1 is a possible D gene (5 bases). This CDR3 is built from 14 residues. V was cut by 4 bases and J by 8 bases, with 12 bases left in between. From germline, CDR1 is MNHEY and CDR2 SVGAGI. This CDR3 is CASSSEGLYSPLHF. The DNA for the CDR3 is TGTGCCAGCAGTTCGGAGGGGCTTTATTCACCCCTCCACTTT.

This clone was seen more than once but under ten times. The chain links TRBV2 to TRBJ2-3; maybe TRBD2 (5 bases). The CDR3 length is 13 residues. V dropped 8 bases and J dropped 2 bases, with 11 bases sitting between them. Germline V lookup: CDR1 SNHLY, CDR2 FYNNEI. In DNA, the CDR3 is TGTGCCAGCGCGAGGGAAACCACAGATACGCAGTATTTT. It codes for CASARETTDTQYF. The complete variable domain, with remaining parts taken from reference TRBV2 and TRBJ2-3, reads EPEVTQTPSHQVTQMGQEVILRCVPISNHLYFYWYRQILGQKVEFLVSFYNNEISEKSEIFDDQFSVERPDGSNFTLKIRSTKLEDSAMYFCASARETTDTQYFGPGTRLTVL.

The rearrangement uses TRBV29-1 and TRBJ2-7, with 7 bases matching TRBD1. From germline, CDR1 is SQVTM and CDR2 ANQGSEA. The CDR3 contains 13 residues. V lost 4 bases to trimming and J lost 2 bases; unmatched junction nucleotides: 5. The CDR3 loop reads CSVVRDSTYEQYF. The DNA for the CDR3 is TGCAGCGTTGTCCGGGACAGTACCTACGAGCAGTACTTC.

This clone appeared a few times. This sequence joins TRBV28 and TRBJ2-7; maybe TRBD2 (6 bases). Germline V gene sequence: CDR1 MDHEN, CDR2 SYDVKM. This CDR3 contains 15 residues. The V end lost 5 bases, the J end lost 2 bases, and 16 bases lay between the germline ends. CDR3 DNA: TGTGCCAGCAGTGGCATAGCGGACACCGCCTACGAGCAGTACTTC. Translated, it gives CASSGIADTAYEQYF.

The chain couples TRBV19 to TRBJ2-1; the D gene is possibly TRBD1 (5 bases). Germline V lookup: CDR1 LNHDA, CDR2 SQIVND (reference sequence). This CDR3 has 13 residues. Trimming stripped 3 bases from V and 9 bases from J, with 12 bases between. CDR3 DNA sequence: TGTGCCAGTAGTATTCAAAAGGGGCTTGAGCAGTTCTTC. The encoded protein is CASSIQKGLEQFF.

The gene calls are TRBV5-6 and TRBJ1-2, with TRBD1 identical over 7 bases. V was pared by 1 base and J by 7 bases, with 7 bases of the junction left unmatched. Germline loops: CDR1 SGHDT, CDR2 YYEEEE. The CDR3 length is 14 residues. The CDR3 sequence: CASSLLDRAPGYTF. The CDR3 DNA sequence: TGTGCCAGCAGCTTGTTAGACAGGGCTCCTGGCTACACCTTC.

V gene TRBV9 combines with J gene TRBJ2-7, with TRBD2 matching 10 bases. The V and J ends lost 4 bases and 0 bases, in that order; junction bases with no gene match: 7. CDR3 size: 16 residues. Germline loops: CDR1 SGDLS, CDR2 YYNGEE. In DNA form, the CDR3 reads TGTGCCAGCAGCCCCTCTAGCGGGAGCATCTCCTACGAGCAGTACTTC. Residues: CASSPSSGSISYEQYF.

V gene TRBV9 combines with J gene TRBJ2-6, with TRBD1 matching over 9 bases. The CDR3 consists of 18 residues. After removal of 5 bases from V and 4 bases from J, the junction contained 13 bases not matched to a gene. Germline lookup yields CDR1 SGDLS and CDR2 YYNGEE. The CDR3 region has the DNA TGTGCCAGCAGTGGTACCGGGACAGGGTTCTCCGGGGCCAACGTCCTGACTTTC. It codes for CASSGTGTGFSGANVLTF.

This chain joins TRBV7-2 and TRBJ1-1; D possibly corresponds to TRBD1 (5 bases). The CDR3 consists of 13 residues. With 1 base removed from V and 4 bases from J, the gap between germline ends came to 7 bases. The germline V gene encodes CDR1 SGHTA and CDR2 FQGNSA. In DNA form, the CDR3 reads TGTGCCAGCAGCTTAGGGGGGGGCACTGAAGCTTTCTTT. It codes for CASSLGGGTEAFF.